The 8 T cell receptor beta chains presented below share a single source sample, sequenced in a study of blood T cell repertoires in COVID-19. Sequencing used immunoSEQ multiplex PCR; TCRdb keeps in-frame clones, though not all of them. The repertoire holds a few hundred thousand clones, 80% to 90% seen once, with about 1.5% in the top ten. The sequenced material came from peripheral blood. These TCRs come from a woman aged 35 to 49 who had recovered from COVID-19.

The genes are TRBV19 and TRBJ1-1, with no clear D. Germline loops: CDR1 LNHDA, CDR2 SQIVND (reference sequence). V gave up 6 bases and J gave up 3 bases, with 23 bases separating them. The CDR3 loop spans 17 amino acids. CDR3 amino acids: CASRPFEGITGDTEAFF. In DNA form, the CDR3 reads TGTGCCAGTAGGCCGTTTGAGGGCATCACCGGGGACACTGAAGCTTTCTTT. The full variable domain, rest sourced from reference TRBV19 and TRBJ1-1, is DGGITQSPKYLFRKEGQNVTLSCEQNLNHDAMYWYRQDPGQGLRLIYYSQIVNDFQKGDIAEGYSVSREKKESFPLTVTSAQKNPTAFYLCASRPFEGITGDTEAFFGQGTRLTVV.

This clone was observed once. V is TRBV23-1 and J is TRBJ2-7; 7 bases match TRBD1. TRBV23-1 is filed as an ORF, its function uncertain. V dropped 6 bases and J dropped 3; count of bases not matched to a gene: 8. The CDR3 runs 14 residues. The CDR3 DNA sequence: TGCGCCAGCAGCTCTGACAGGGCGAACTACGAGCAGTACTTC. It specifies CASSSDRANYEQYF.

The DNA for the CDR3 is TGTGCCAGCAGCCCGGGACTAGCCGACACCGGGGAGCTGTTTTTT. Its protein product is CASSPGLADTGELFF. The chain joins TRBV2 to TRBJ2-2; TRBD2 agrees at 9 bases. Per germline, CDR1 SNHLY and CDR2 FYNNEI. The CDR3 covers 15 residues. Trimming at V came to 6 bases and at J to 3 bases, leaving 5 bases not matched to a gene.

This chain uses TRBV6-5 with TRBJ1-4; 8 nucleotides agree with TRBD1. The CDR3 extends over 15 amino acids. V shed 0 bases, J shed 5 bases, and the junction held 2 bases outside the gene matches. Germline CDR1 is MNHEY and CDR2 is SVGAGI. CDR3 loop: CASSYSTGANEKLFF. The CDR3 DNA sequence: TGTGCCAGCAGTTACTCGACAGGGGCCAATGAAAAACTGTTTTTT.

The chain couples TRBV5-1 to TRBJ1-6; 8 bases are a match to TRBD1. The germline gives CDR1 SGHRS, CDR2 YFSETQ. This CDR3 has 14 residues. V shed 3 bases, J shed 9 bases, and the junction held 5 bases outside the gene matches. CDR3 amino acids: CASSSSGGGSPLHF. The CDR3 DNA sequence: TGCGCCAGCAGCTCCTCAGGGGGCGGTTCACCCCTCCACTTT.

The CDR3 nucleotides are TGTGCCAGCAGAAGGGGAAGCACAGATACGCAGTATTTT. It yields the protein CASRRGSTDTQYF. The gene calls are TRBV2 and TRBJ2-3; weak D call: TRBD1 (5 bases). Germline values: CDR1 SNHLY, CDR2 FYNNEI. The CDR3 is 13 residues long. The ends were cut back, 6 bases at V and 0 bases at J, with 7 bases in the middle.

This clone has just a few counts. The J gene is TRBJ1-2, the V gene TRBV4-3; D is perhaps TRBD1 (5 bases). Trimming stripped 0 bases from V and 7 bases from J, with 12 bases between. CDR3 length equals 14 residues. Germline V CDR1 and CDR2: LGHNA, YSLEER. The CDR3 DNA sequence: TGCGCCAGCAGCCAAGACGGCATAGGGGTTGGCTACACCTTC. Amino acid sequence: CASSQDGIGVGYTF.

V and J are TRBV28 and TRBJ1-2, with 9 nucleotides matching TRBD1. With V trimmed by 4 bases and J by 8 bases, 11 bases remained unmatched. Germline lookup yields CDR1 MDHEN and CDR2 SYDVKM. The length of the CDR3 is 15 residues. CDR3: CASSSQGQGTRGYTF. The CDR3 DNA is TGTGCCAGCAGTTCCCAGGGACAGGGCACGAGGGGCTACACCTTC.